This entry lists 28 T cell receptor beta chains sequenced from one sample in a study of T cell repertoires in cytomegalovirus infection (dated by TCRdb to about 2019). Sequencing took place on an Illumina HiSeq 1500. TCRdb reprocessed the public reads (quality trimming at Q25 with fastp, clone calling with MiXCR) and kept in-frame beta chains. Every distinct CDR3 protein forms one entry, paired with its most common genes and DNA. Across this sample there are about 600,000 distinct CDR3 sequences, with approximately 24% seen only once. The ten largest account for around 7.6% of the sample. Sequencing input: CD8+ T cells from PBMCs. The receptor source for this set is a human donor in good health (CMV status not recorded). Some clones in this sample may be carry-over from other donors' samples.

The rearrangement joins TRBV29-1 to TRBJ2-1, with 13 bases that match TRBD2. Germline CDR1 is SQVTM and CDR2 is ANQGSEA. This CDR3 spans 13 amino acids. V lost 6 bases, J lost 5 bases, and 1 base stayed unmatched. CDR3 DNA sequence: TGCAGCGTACTAGCGGGGGGGCACAATGAGCAGTTCTTC. This codes for CSVLAGGHNEQFF.

This clonotype was observed a handful of times. The genes are TRBV7-9 and TRBJ2-7, with D perhaps being TRBD1 or TRBD2 (5 bases each). CDR3 length: 14 residues. The V end was cut by 4 bases, the J end by 6 bases, with 16 bases between. In germline, CDR1 is SEHNR, CDR2 FQNEAQ (reference sequence). The CDR3 region has the DNA TGTGCCAGCAGCTCCCGTGAGCAGGGAGCCGAGCAGTACGTC. Translation gives CASSSREQGAEQYV.

This chain uses TRBV2 with TRBJ2-5, with D perhaps TRBD2 (6 bases). CDR3 length equals 14 residues. V was cut by 9 bases and J by 3 bases, with 17 bases left in between. Germline lookup yields CDR1 SNHLY and CDR2 FYNNEI. DNA for the CDR3: TGTGCCAGAGGGGAGGCAGTGGGGGAAGAGACCCAGTACTTC. This gives the protein CARGEAVGEETQYF.

This clonotype was found many times. V gene TRBV7-2 combines with J gene TRBJ2-5; TRBD2 might be the D (5 bases). The length of the CDR3 is 16 residues. The V gene lost 2 bases and the J gene lost 3 bases, with 16 bases spanning the gap. The germline V gene encodes CDR1 SGHTA and CDR2 FQGNSA. CDR3 region: CASSLRSGLAKETQYF. In DNA, the CDR3 is TGTGCCAGCAGCTTAAGGTCTGGACTCGCAAAAGAGACCCAGTACTTC. Variable domain in full (rest from reference TRBV7-2 and TRBJ2-5): GAGVSQSPSNKVTEKGKDVELRCDPISGHTALYWYRQSLGQGLEFLIYFQGNSAPDKSGLPSDRFSAERTGGSVSTLTIQRTQQEDSAVYLCASSLRSGLAKETQYFGPGTRLLVL.

On this clonotype itself: This may be a read error: a much more frequent sequence differs by one nucleotide. The chain is built from TRBV7-3 and TRBJ2-1, with D perhaps TRBD1 (5 bases). V lost 1 base to trimming and J lost 3 bases, with 10 bases between them. The CDR3 is 15 residues long. The germline V gene has CDR1 SGHTA and CDR2 FQGTGA. CDR3 loop: CASSLNWTNYNEQFF. CDR3 coding DNA: TGTGCCAGCAGCTTAAATTGGACAAACTACAATGAGCAGTTCTTC.

This clonotype was seen ten or more times. This rearrangement joins TRBV19 to TRBJ2-2; D is possibly TRBD1 (5 bases). V lost 4 bases to trimming and J lost 3 bases, with 15 bases between them. The CDR3 runs 16 residues. Germline CDR1 reads LNHDA; CDR2 reads SQIVND (reference sequence). CDR3: CASSTLQGADTGELFF. In nucleotides, the CDR3 is TGTGCCAGTAGTACCCTCCAGGGCGCGGACACCGGGGAGCTGTTTTTT.

This clonotype was recorded a few times. The CDR3 region is CASSLDAAPGPTRETQYF. In nucleotides, the CDR3 is TGTGCCAGCAGCTTGGACGCCGCCCCGGGTCCTACGAGGGAGACCCAGTACTTC. V and J are TRBV5-4 and TRBJ2-5; D remains ambiguous. CDR3 length: 18 residues. Trimming took 0 bases from V and 5 from J, leaving 23 bases between them. Germline V gene lookup returns CDR1 SGHNT and CDR2 YYREEE (reference sequence).

This clonotype appeared a few times. The rearrangement joins TRBV7-9 to TRBJ1-5; TRBD1 aligns across 7 bases. This CDR3 region has 15 residues. The germline V gene encodes CDR1 SEHNR and CDR2 FQNEAQ (reference sequence). Losses at the gene ends were 4 bases for V and 5 bases for J; bases not matched to a gene: 8. The CDR3 sequence: CASSSDRDSYQPQHF. The CDR3 bases are TGTGCCAGCAGCTCTGACAGGGACAGCTATCAGCCCCAGCATTTT.

This chain uses TRBV4-3 with TRBJ2-1; 11 nucleotides line up with TRBD2. Germline values: CDR1 LGHNA, CDR2 YSLEER. The V gene end was trimmed by 4 bases and the J gene end by 4 bases; junction bases not matched to a gene: 12. The CDR3 is 18 residues long. CDR3 nucleotides: TGCGCCAGCAGCCCACTAGCGGGGGCAAATACCGAATACAATGAGCAGTTCTTC. Translated: CASSPLAGANTEYNEQFF.

This clonotype was counted many times. This chain links TRBV7-3 with TRBJ2-1; TRBD2 aligns across 8 bases. This CDR3 is 15 amino acids long. The ends lost 5 bases at V and 4 bases at J; junction bases unmatched: 7. Germline CDR1 reads SGHTA; CDR2 reads FQGTGA. CDR3 amino acids: CASSLTSGNYNEQFF. CDR3 nucleotide sequence: TGTGCCAGCAGCCTTACTAGCGGCAATTACAATGAGCAGTTCTTC.

J is TRBJ2-1 and V is TRBV5-1; TRBD1 agrees at 7 bases. V trimming: 4 bases; J trimming: 1 base; junction bases outside the gene matches: 8. There are 16 residues in the CDR3. In germline, CDR1 is SGHRS, CDR2 YFSETQ. The CDR3 region is CASSISGTASYNEQFF. In DNA form, the CDR3 reads TGCGCCAGCAGCATCTCCGGGACAGCTTCCTACAATGAGCAGTTCTTC. Based on the CDR3 plus reference TRBV5-1 and TRBJ2-1, the full variable domain is KAGVTQTPRYLIKTRGQQVTLSCSPISGHRSVSWYQQTPGQGLQFLFEYFSETQRNKGNFPGRFSGRQFSNSRSEMNVSTLELGDSALYLCASSISGTASYNEQFFGPGTRLTVL.

The genes are TRBV29-1 and TRBJ2-2; D is ambiguous. The V and J ends lost 5 bases and 5 bases respectively, with 9 bases between them. Germline assignment: CDR1 SQVTM and CDR2 ANQGSEA. The CDR3 length is 12 residues. CDR3 sequence: CSVPVPTGELFF. The CDR3 DNA reads TGCAGCGTTCCCGTGCCAACCGGGGAGCTGTTTTTT.

This clonotype was seen more than once but under ten times. The V gene is TRBV6-5, the J gene TRBJ1-1; 7 nucleotides align to TRBD1. The V gene's germline CDR1 is MNHEY and CDR2 SVGAGI. The length of the CDR3 is 15 residues. V shed 2 bases and J 4 bases; nucleotides not matched to a gene: 7. The chain's CDR3 is CASSYADRVRTEAFF. The CDR3, as DNA: TGTGCCAGCAGTTACGCCGACAGGGTTCGCACTGAAGCTTTCTTT.

This clonotype was seen only a few times. The CDR3 DNA reads as TGCAGCGTGATGAGGGAAACTAATGAAAAACTGTTTTTT. Translation: CSVMRETNEKLFF. The chain couples TRBV29-1 to TRBJ1-4; unclear D gene. The CDR3 covers 13 residues. CDR1 is SQVTM, CDR2 ANQGSEA, per germline. The V gene lost 6 bases and the J gene lost 1 base, with 9 bases spanning the gap.

There are a few counts of this clonotype. The chain has TRBV20-1 and TRBJ1-3, with D possibly TRBD1 on 6 matching bases. CDR3 length: 16 residues. Trimming cost V 3 bases and J 0 bases, with 15 bases left between them. Germline loops: CDR1 DFQATT, CDR2 SNEGSKA (reference sequence). The DNA for the CDR3 is TGCAGTGCTAGTAAGGCGGGGACACCCTCTGGAAACACCATATATTTT. Its translation: CSASKAGTPSGNTIYF.

The CDR3 is CASSPTKASGYTF. CDR3 nucleotides: TGTGCCAGCAGCCCGACGAAAGCGTCGGGCTACACCTTC. This rearrangement joins TRBV13 to TRBJ1-2; unclear D gene. In germline, CDR1 is PRHDT, CDR2 FYEKMQ (reference sequence). CDR3 size: 13 residues. Trimming cost V 5 bases and J 8 bases, with 15 bases left between them.

The rearrangement uses TRBV4-3 and TRBJ1-1; 7 positions agree with TRBD1. Germline lookup yields CDR1 LGHNA and CDR2 YSLEER. The CDR3 contains 15 residues. V shed 5 bases, J shed 0 bases, and the junction held 6 bases outside the gene matches. CDR3 sequence: CASSNPGGVNTEAFF. DNA for the CDR3: TGCGCCAGCAGCAACCCAGGGGGGGTGAACACTGAAGCTTTCTTT.

With regard to this clonotype: This clone may be a read error of a much larger clone one base away. The chain combines TRBV7-8 with TRBJ2-2; D is possibly TRBD2 (7 bases). The CDR3 loop spans 14 amino acids. V lost 4 bases to trimming and J lost 7 bases, with 13 bases between them. Germline V CDR1 and CDR2: SGHVS, FQNEAQ. Written as DNA, the CDR3 is TGTGCCAGCAGCTACGGGGGGCAAATCGGGGAGCTGTTTTTT. Translated, it gives CASSYGGQIGELFF.

This clonotype was observed a few times. The rearrangement uses TRBV7-9 and TRBJ1-4; D perhaps matches TRBD1 (6 bases). The V gene lost 2 bases and the J gene lost 4 bases, with 14 bases spanning the gap. This CDR3 region has 16 residues. The germline V gene encodes CDR1 SEHNR and CDR2 FQNEAQ (reference sequence). The CDR3, as DNA: TGTGCCAGCAGCTTACCCTCGGACAGTAGTAATGAAAAACTGTTTTTT. Its protein product is CASSLPSDSSNEKLFF.

Ten or more counts support this clonotype. The chain has TRBV12-3 or TRBV12-4 and TRBJ1-3; the match to TRBD1 covers 7 bases. Losses at the gene ends were 5 bases for V and 0 bases for J; bases not matched to a gene: 4. CDR3 length: 15 amino acids. The CDR3 DNA is TGTGCCAGCAGTCCCCCAGGGGGCTCTGGAAACACCATATATTTT. This gives the protein CASSPPGGSGNTIYF.

This clonotype was detected ten times or more. This rearrangement joins TRBV7-2 to TRBJ2-5; 7 nucleotides align to TRBD2. Germline V gene data show CDR1 as SGHTA and CDR2 as FQGNSA. CDR3 length: 14 residues. V was pared by 7 bases and J by 5 bases, with 10 bases of the junction left unmatched. The CDR3 spells CASTPAAGVETQYF. In DNA, the CDR3 is TGTGCCAGCACCCCCGCTGCGGGGGTGGAGACCCAGTACTTC.

The chain joins TRBV19 to TRBJ2-1; 11 nucleotides agree with TRBD1. V was clipped by 6 bases and J by 6 bases; unmatched bases: 7. This CDR3 region has 15 residues. Germline V gene sequence: CDR1 LNHDA, CDR2 SQIVND (reference sequence). CDR3 in amino acids: CASRRTGGKINEQFF. In DNA form, the CDR3 reads TGTGCCAGTAGACGGACAGGGGGCAAGATCAATGAGCAGTTCTTC.

With respect to this clonotype: One base away lies a much larger clone, so this may be a sequencing read error. Since no conserved phenylalanine or tryptophan closes the CDR3, a read error is the likely cause. The rearrangement uses TRBV7-6 and TRBJ1-5; D not certain. Trimming pared 3 bases from V and 5 bases from J, leaving 5 bases between. The CDR3 spans 12 residues. Germline V gene lookup returns CDR1 SGHVS and CDR2 FNYEAQ. CDR3 nucleotides: TGTGCCAGCAGCTTTGGTGATCAGCCCCAGCATCTT. Protein: CASSFGDQPQHL.

V gene TRBV20-1 combines with J gene TRBJ1-5; D uncertain. Germline V gene data show CDR1 as DFQATT and CDR2 as SNEGSKA (reference sequence). V lost 0 bases, J lost 2 bases, and 8 bases lay in between. The CDR3 spans 14 residues. The CDR3 sequence: CSAREGFGNQPQHF. The DNA for the CDR3 is TGCAGTGCTAGAGAGGGTTTCGGCAATCAGCCCCAGCATTTT.

This clonotype came up many times. This rearrangement joins TRBV7-9 to TRBJ1-1; D may be TRBD1 (6 bases). Germline V gives CDR1 SEHNR, CDR2 FQNEAQ (reference sequence). CDR3 length: 14 amino acids. V dropped 1 base and J dropped 2 bases, with 8 bases sitting between them. The CDR3 protein is CASSLVDSNTEAFF. The CDR3 region has the DNA TGTGCCAGCAGCTTAGTGGACAGTAACACTGAAGCTTTCTTT.

This clonotype was seen at least ten times. The V call is TRBV12-5, the J call TRBJ2-3; no firm D call. This CDR3 spans 15 amino acids. Trimming left V 0 bases short and J 0 bases short, with 7 bases between. CDR1 and CDR2 from the germline V gene are LGHNT and FRNRAP. CDR3 protein: CASGLVRDSTDTQYF. The CDR3, as DNA: TGTGCTAGTGGTTTGGTCCGTGACAGCACAGATACGCAGTATTTT.

This clonotype was seen repeatedly, ten times or more. V is TRBV7-9 and J is TRBJ1-1; D gene uncertain. Germline CDR1 SEHNR, CDR2 FQNEAQ (reference sequence). V was clipped by 1 base and J by 6 bases, with 6 bases between them. CDR3 length: 12 amino acids. CDR3 sequence reads: CASSLVVSEAFF. The CDR3, as DNA: TGTGCCAGCAGCTTAGTAGTATCTGAAGCTTTCTTT.

This clonotype was detected many times. CDR3 in DNA: TGTGCCAGCAGACTCCTCCCCCCGGACGGTGGTAACTATGGCTACACCTTC. Protein sequence: CASRLLPPDGGNYGYTF. The rearrangement joins TRBV12-3 or TRBV12-4 to TRBJ1-2, with unresolved D. The germline V and J ends were trimmed by 6 bases and 1 base, with 21 bases remaining between them. The CDR3 spans 17 residues.